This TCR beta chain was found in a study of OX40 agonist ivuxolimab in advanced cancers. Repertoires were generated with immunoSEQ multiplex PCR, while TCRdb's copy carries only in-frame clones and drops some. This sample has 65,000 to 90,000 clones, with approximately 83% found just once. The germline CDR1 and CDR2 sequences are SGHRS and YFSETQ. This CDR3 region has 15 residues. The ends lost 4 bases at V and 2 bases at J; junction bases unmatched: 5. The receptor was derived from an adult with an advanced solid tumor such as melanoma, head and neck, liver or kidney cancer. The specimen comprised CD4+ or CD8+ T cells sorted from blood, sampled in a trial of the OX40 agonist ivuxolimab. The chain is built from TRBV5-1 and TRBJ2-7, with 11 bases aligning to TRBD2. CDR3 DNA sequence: TGCGCCAGCAGCACCGGGACTAGCGGTGCCTACGAGCAGTACTTC. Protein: CASSTGTSGAYEQYF.